This T cell receptor beta chain originates from a study of CD8 T cells in ankylosing spondylitis. There are 16 residues in the CDR3. Looked up from germline, CDR1 is SGDLS and CDR2 is YYNGEE. V dropped 3 bases and J dropped 0; count of bases not matched to a gene: 4. Notes on the study in general: Reportedly, disease-linked clones are significantly enriched in ankylosing spondylitis patients' matched synovial fluid. A motif of seven or eight highly homologous TCR beta variants was seen as apparently characteristic of ankylosing spondylitis blood.

This clonotype was counted a few times. Its matching antigen is unknown. Libraries of TCR beta came from quantitative 5'-RACE with molecular barcodes. Using its own MiXCR run on the 5' RACE reads, TCRdb lists one record per CDR3 protein. Here the sample spans roughly 7,300 distinct CDR3 sequences, roughly 8.7% being singletons. V gene TRBV9 combines with J gene TRBJ2-3; 10 nucleotides agree with TRBD2. Input material: blood, either unsorted or a sorted T cell fraction (not recorded which). The receptor's source is a male donor with ankylosing spondylitis or in good health (not recorded which). The CDR3: CASSARAGGSTDTQYF. The CDR3 bases are TGTGCCAGCAGCGCCCGAGCGGGGGGGAGCACAGATACGCAGTATTTT.